The 15 T cell receptor beta chains presented below share a single source sample, sequenced in a study of blood T cell repertoires in COVID-19. Profiling relied on immunoSEQ multiplex PCR, and the TCRdb table lists in-frame clones only, not all of them. The sample contains about 41,000 clones, around four fifths of which appear only once. Sample: peripheral blood. The receptors were sampled from a woman aged 80 or over with acute or convalescent COVID-19.

This chain connects TRBV5-1 to TRBJ2-3; unclear D gene. The CDR3 sequence is 15 residues long. The V end lost 0 bases, the J end lost 0 bases, and 8 bases lay between the germline ends. Germline V gene lookup returns CDR1 SGHRS and CDR2 YFSETQ. CDR3 sequence reads: CASSLDSPSTDTQYF. The CDR3 nucleotides are TGCGCCAGCAGCTTGGACAGCCCTAGCACAGATACGCAGTATTTT.

This chain joins TRBV3-1 (or the pseudogene TRBV3-2) and TRBJ1-6, with 10 bases that match TRBD1. The J segment lost 9 bases and the V segment lost 4 bases, leaving 9 bases of the junction unmatched. Germline CDR1 and CDR2: LGHDT and YNNKEL (reference sequence). There are 16 residues in the CDR3. The CDR3 nucleotides read TGTGCCAGCAGCCCGCCGGGACAGGGGTTTGCTTCACCCCTCCACTTT. Residues: CASSPPGQGFASPLHF.

V gene TRBV5-5 combines with J gene TRBJ2-1, with 8 bases matching TRBD1. CDR1 is SGHKS and CDR2 is YYEKEE in the germline V gene (reference sequence). The junction had 10 bases not matched to a gene; V was cut back by 4 bases and J by 7 bases. The length of the CDR3 is 15 residues. The CDR3 DNA sequence: TGTGCCAGCAGCCTCGACAGGGGAAGAGCGAATGAGCAGTTCTTC. Encoded protein: CASSLDRGRANEQFF.

CDR3 sequence reads: CASSLNVLQASRAEAFF. The CDR3 bases are TGCGCCAGCAGCTTGAATGTCCTTCAGGCTAGCCGCGCTGAAGCTTTCTTT. The rearrangement joins TRBV5-1 to TRBJ1-1, with D hard to call. V was shortened by 1 base and J by 6 bases, with 22 bases between the two germline ends. There are 17 residues in the CDR3. The germline V gene has CDR1 SGHRS and CDR2 YFSETQ.

This rearrangement joins TRBV11-2 to TRBJ1-3; D gene ambiguous. Trimming removed 1 base at V and 2 bases at J, with 6 bases between. The CDR3 runs to 14 residues. Germline V gene sequence: CDR1 SGHAT, CDR2 FQNNGV. CDR3: CASSLGAAGNTIYF. For the CDR3, the DNA is TGTGCCAGCAGCTTAGGGGCAGCTGGAAACACCATATATTTT.

In this sample, this clone turned up a few times. V usage is TRBV24-1 and J usage is TRBJ2-5; no clear D. This CDR3 has 15 residues. Per the germline V gene, CDR1 is KGHDR and CDR2 is SFDVKD. V lost 9 bases to trimming and J lost 5 bases, with 21 bases between them. The CDR3 reads CATGLSSPGEETQYF. CDR3 bases: TGTGCCACCGGGTTGAGCTCCCCAGGCGAGGAGACCCAGTACTTC.

V usage is TRBV7-2 and J usage is TRBJ1-2; 7 bases match TRBD1. After removal of 5 bases from V and 3 bases from J, the junction contained 9 bases not matched to a gene. The CDR3 runs to 15 residues. Germline V lookup: CDR1 SGHTA, CDR2 FQGNSA. CDR3 residues: CASSQQGVQDYGYTF. Written as DNA, the CDR3 is TGTGCCAGCAGCCAGCAGGGGGTCCAGGACTATGGCTACACCTTC.

The CDR3, as DNA: TGTGCCTGTTCGGGACAGGGAAATTCACCCCTCCACTTT. It is translated as CACSGQGNSPLHF. J is TRBJ1-6 and V is TRBV30; 9 positions agree with TRBD1. The CDR3 spans 13 residues. The germline gives CDR1 GTSNPN, CDR2 SVGIG (reference sequence). With 6 bases clipped from V and 7 bases from J, the junction kept 4 bases outside the gene matches.

This chain joins TRBV2 and TRBJ2-3; 15 bases are shared with TRBD2. CDR1 and CDR2 (germline): SNHLY, FYNNEI. CDR3 length: 17 amino acids. V shed 5 bases and J 4 bases; nucleotides not matched to a gene: 7. CDR3 nucleotides: TGTGCCAGCAGTCTCGGACTAGCGGGGGGGCAGGCAGATACGCAGTATTTT. Translation gives CASSLGLAGGQADTQYF.

The chain employs TRBV30 and TRBJ1-1; possible D gene TRBD1, 6 bases. Germline V CDR1 and CDR2: GTSNPN, SVGIG (reference sequence). Between the trimmed V and J ends, which lost 0 bases and 0 bases, there was a span of 11 bases. This CDR3 region has 15 residues. The CDR3 DNA reads TGTGCCTGGAGTGTAACAGCAGGGGTGAACACTGAAGCTTTCTTT. Its protein product is CAWSVTAGVNTEAFF. The entire variable domain, with the rest obtained from reference TRBV30 and TRBJ1-1, is as follows: SQTIHQWPATLVQPVGSPLSLECTVEGTSNPNLYWYRQAAGRGLQLLFYSVGIGQISSEVPQNLSASRPQDRQFILSSKKLLLSDSGFYLCAWSVTAGVNTEAFFGQGTRLTVV.

V usage is TRBV7-3 and J usage is TRBJ1-5, with a tentative D call TRBD1 (6 bases). The germline V and J ends were trimmed by 5 bases and 4 bases, with 9 bases remaining between them. The CDR3 spans 13 residues. Germline CDR1 SGHTA, CDR2 FQGTGA. The CDR3 here is CASSLDRNQPQHF. CDR3 DNA sequence: TGTGCCAGCAGCCTTGACAGGAATCAGCCCCAGCATTTT.

The V and J genes are TRBV7-2 and TRBJ1-5; D is unclear. The germline V gene has CDR1 SGHTA and CDR2 FQGNSA. Trimming removed 2 bases from V and 4 bases from J, with 3 bases in between. This CDR3 has 12 amino acids. The CDR3 loop reads CASSLTNQPQHF. DNA for the CDR3: TGTGCCAGCAGCTTAACTAATCAGCCCCAGCATTTT.

The chain carries TRBV6-6 and TRBJ1-6, with 8 bases lining up with TRBD1. The germline V gene has CDR1 MNHNY and CDR2 SVGAGI (reference sequence). This CDR3 comprises 18 residues. Trimming at V came to 5 bases and at J to 7 bases, leaving 16 bases not matched to a gene. Here the CDR3 DNA reads TGTGCCAGCAGTCGCGGGACAGGCGATGGCTTACGGAATTCACCCCTCCACTTT. Translation: CASSRGTGDGLRNSPLHF.

V usage is TRBV3-1 (or the pseudogene TRBV3-2) and J usage is TRBJ1-2; D may be TRBD1 (6 bases). The CDR3 sequence is 14 residues long. Trimming took off 1 base at V and 4 bases at J, with 10 bases between the two ends. The germline V gene encodes CDR1 LGHDT and CDR2 YNNKEL (reference sequence). This CDR3 reads CASSQVDSGYGYTF. The CDR3, as DNA: TGTGCCAGCAGCCAAGTGGACAGTGGCTATGGCTACACCTTC.

The chain joins TRBV19 to TRBJ1-5; the match to TRBD1 covers 8 bases. V shed 6 bases, J shed 5 bases, and the junction held 9 bases outside the gene matches. Per the germline V gene, CDR1 is LNHDA and CDR2 is SQIVND (reference sequence). CDR3 length: 15 amino acids. The CDR3 DNA is TGTGCCAGTAGGCCTATTGACAGGGGCGATCAGCCCCAGCATTTT. As protein: CASRPIDRGDQPQHF.